One sample yielded the 32 T cell receptor beta chains listed below, sequenced in a study of human CD8 memory T cell subsets. With exhausted-like traits, TPEX cells were early memory CD8+ T cells that were CCR7+ PD-1+ TIGIT+. Generation of TCR beta libraries used UMI-labeled 5' RACE. TCRdb reanalyzed the 5' RACE reads, giving one entry per CDR3 protein sequence and no DNA. This sample carries several thousand distinct CDR3 sequences, with around 16% going to the ten biggest clones. Sequencing input: CD8+ T cells from PBMCs. The receptors were sampled from a human donor in good health.

According to its frequency, this clonotype is medium-sized. The gene calls are TRBV23-1 and TRBJ1-3; the D call from TCRdb, TRBD1, cannot be confirmed without DNA. TRBV23-1 is sorted into the ORF group, with uncertain function. The CDR3 sequence is 15 residues long. The CDR3 sequence: CASSPDGGAGNTIYF.

The chain recombines TRBV11-2 with TRBJ2-1; the D call from TCRdb, TRBD2, cannot be confirmed without DNA. This CDR3 spans 18 amino acids. Germline CDR1 reads SGHAT; CDR2 reads FQNNGV. CDR3 loop: CASSRGRTSTDLHNEQFF.

The chain carries TRBV28 and TRBJ1-5; the D call from TCRdb, TRBD1, cannot be confirmed without DNA. Germline V gene data show CDR1 as MDHEN and CDR2 as SYDVKM. The CDR3 runs to 15 residues. CDR3: CASSFRENRNQPQHF.

The CDR3 spells CASSGGQRGETQYF. The chain carries TRBV2 and TRBJ2-5; TCRdb picks TRBD1, but there is no DNA to check that call. The germline gives CDR1 SNHLY, CDR2 FYNNEI. This CDR3 comprises 14 residues.

This sequence joins TRBV14 and TRBJ2-2; as DNA is missing, the TRBD2 call by TCRdb cannot be tested. Germline loops: CDR1 SGHDN, CDR2 FVKESK. The CDR3 contains 18 residues. This CDR3 reads CASSQDGTPRIHTGELFF. Supplemented by reference TRBV14 and TRBJ2-2, the full variable domain reads EAGVTQFPSHSVIEKGQTVTLRCDPISGHDNLYWYRRVMGKEIKFLLHFVKESKQDESGMPNNRFLAERTGGTYSTLKVQPAELEDSGVYFCASSQDGTPRIHTGELFFGEGSRLTVL.

V usage is TRBV7-6 and J usage is TRBJ2-7. The CDR3 is 14 amino acids. Germline loops: CDR1 SGHVS, CDR2 FNYEAQ. This chain's CDR3 is CASSSESGSYEQYF.

The chain combines TRBV7-2 with TRBJ2-5; TCRdb names TRBD2, which stays unverified in the absence of DNA. Germline V gene data show CDR1 as SGHTA and CDR2 as FQGNSA. The CDR3 runs to 18 residues. The CDR3: CASSAGSGAYPGEETQYF.

The chain carries TRBV7-8 and TRBJ2-2; as DNA is missing, the TRBD1 call by TCRdb cannot be tested. This CDR3 comprises 18 residues. Per germline, CDR1 SGHVS and CDR2 FQNEAQ. The CDR3 sequence is CASSLINSGADNTGELFF. Supplemented by reference TRBV7-8 and TRBJ2-2, the full variable domain reads GAGVSQSPRYKVAKRGQDVALRCDPISGHVSLFWYQQALGQGPEFLTYFQNEAQLDKSGLPSDRFFAERPEGSVSTLKIQRTQQEDSAVYLCASSLINSGADNTGELFFGEGSRLTVL.

The V call is TRBV15, the J call TRBJ1-5; checking the TCRdb D call of TRBD1 is not possible without DNA. Per the germline V gene, CDR1 is LNHNV and CDR2 is YYDKDF (reference sequence). The CDR3 spans 18 residues. The CDR3 reads CATSRDSNTGVGNQPQHF.

This clonotype is labeled medium-sized based on frequency. The J gene is TRBJ2-3, the V gene TRBV27; TCRdb's assignment of TRBD2 cannot be checked, as there is no DNA. Looked up from germline, CDR1 is MNHEY and CDR2 is SMNVEV (reference sequence). This CDR3 contains 16 residues. The CDR3: CASRLGTSGRQDTQYF.

The chain links TRBV29-1 to TRBJ2-7. This CDR3 region has 13 residues. Germline V gives CDR1 SQVTM, CDR2 ANQGSEA. CDR3 amino acids: CSVLKMSSYEQYF.

CDR3 loop: CASSLAVGGPIDIQLETQYF. This chain links TRBV5-1 with TRBJ2-5; TCRdb lists TRBD2, though no DNA is available to test this call. This CDR3 region has 20 residues. Germline V gene sequence: CDR1 SGHRS, CDR2 YFSETQ.

This clonotype is classed as medium-sized by frequency. This chain uses TRBV10-3 with TRBJ2-7; TCRdb calls TRBD1, which cannot be checked without DNA. CDR1 is ENHRY and CDR2 is SYGVKD in the germline V gene. This CDR3 region has 14 residues. CDR3: CAINAGVTSYEQYF.

V is TRBV29-1 and J is TRBJ2-7. Germline values: CDR1 SQVTM, CDR2 ANQGSEA. The CDR3 has 13 amino acids. CDR3 sequence reads: CSVEEDSSYEQYF.

The V call is TRBV28, the J call TRBJ2-2; no DNA is available, so the TRBD1 call from TCRdb remains unchecked. CDR3 length: 13 residues. Germline V gene lookup returns CDR1 MDHEN and CDR2 SYDVKM. The CDR3 reads CASGRGSTGELFF. The full variable domain, in which reference TRBV28 and TRBJ2-2 provide the parts outside the CDR3, is DVKVTQSSRYLVKRTGEKVFLECVQDMDHENMFWYRQDPGLGLRLIYFSYDVKMKEKGDIPEGYSVSREKKERFSLILESASTNQTSMYLCASGRGSTGELFFGEGSRLTVL.

The V gene is TRBV14, the J gene TRBJ2-7; TCRdb calls TRBD1, which cannot be checked without DNA. The CDR3 has 12 amino acids. Germline V gene lookup returns CDR1 SGHDN and CDR2 FVKESK. The CDR3 here is CASSHGGYEQYF.

Its frequency marks this clonotype as medium-sized. This chain connects TRBV29-1 to TRBJ2-7; the TCRdb D gene call, TRBD2, has no DNA to confirm it. The CDR3 contains 13 residues. The germline CDR1 and CDR2 sequences are SQVTM and ANQGSEA. The CDR3 here is CSEWTSGDYEQYF.

The gene calls are TRBV11-2 and TRBJ2-1; TCRdb's D gene call, TRBD1, goes unchecked for lack of DNA. Germline CDR1 and CDR2: SGHAT and FQNNGV. The CDR3 extends over 18 amino acids. CDR3 amino acids: CASSFGRTGGRSYNEQFF.

Its frequency marks this clonotype as medium-sized. This chain uses TRBV4-3 with TRBJ2-5; the TCRdb D gene call, TRBD2, has no DNA to confirm it. The CDR3 length is 15 residues. The germline CDR1 and CDR2 sequences are LGHNA and YSLEER. The CDR3 loop is CASSSGLAGQETQYF.

The rearrangement links TRBV20-1 to TRBJ2-3; the D call from TCRdb, TRBD1, cannot be confirmed without DNA. This CDR3 has 14 residues. Per the germline V gene, CDR1 is DFQATT and CDR2 is SNEGSKA (reference sequence). The CDR3 is CSAKRSRGADTQYF.

The J gene is TRBJ1-1, the V gene TRBV12-3 or TRBV12-4; TCRdb picks TRBD1, but there is no DNA to check that call. This CDR3 comprises 15 residues. The CDR3 loop reads CASSDWDRANTEAFF.

The CDR3 sequence: CASSLTSWDTQYF. This chain connects TRBV5-1 to TRBJ2-3; TCRdb's D call, TRBD2, is unchecked because there is no DNA. CDR1 is SGHRS and CDR2 is YFSETQ in the germline V gene. The CDR3 covers 13 residues. Variable domain in full (rest from reference TRBV5-1 and TRBJ2-3): KAGVTQTPRYLIKTRGQQVTLSCSPISGHRSVSWYQQTPGQGLQFLFEYFSETQRNKGNFPGRFSGRQFSNSRSEMNVSTLELGDSALYLCASSLTSWDTQYFGPGTRLTVL.

The chain combines TRBV10-3 with TRBJ2-7; TCRdb indicates TRBD1, and absent DNA this call remains unverified. The V gene's germline CDR1 is ENHRY and CDR2 SYGVKD. The CDR3 totals 14 residues. CDR3: CAVSPGGTAYEQYF.

The V call is TRBV7-9, the J call TRBJ1-2. The CDR3 extends over 16 amino acids. Germline CDR1 is SEHNR and CDR2 is FQNEAQ (reference sequence). CDR3 sequence reads: CASSLKSAELNYGYTF.

V and J are TRBV3-1 and TRBJ2-3; the TRBD2 assignment by TCRdb is unverifiable without DNA. This CDR3 is 16 amino acids long. The germline gives CDR1 LGHDT, CDR2 YNNKEL (reference sequence). The CDR3 here is CASSQGPSGSTDTQYF.

This clonotype counts as large by frequency. This chain joins TRBV29-1 and TRBJ1-1. Germline-derived CDR1 and CDR2 are SQVTM and ANQGSEA. The CDR3 is 12 amino acids. CDR3 region: CSAHPRGSEAFF.

The V gene is TRBV29-1, the J gene TRBJ2-3; there is no DNA to check the TCRdb D call of TRBD1. In germline, CDR1 is SQVTM, CDR2 ANQGSEA. The CDR3 has 17 amino acids. CDR3 sequence: CSVVGMGTGRTPDTQYF.

This chain links TRBV27 with TRBJ2-3. CDR3 length equals 13 residues. Germline CDR1 and CDR2: MNHEY and SMNVEV (reference sequence). CDR3 protein: CASSLSRTDTQYF.

The chain is built from TRBV6-2 or TRBV6-3 and TRBJ2-7. Germline CDR1 and CDR2: MNHEY and SVGEGT. The CDR3 covers 11 residues. The CDR3 protein is CASSYSDEQYF.

This chain links TRBV19 with TRBJ2-4; as DNA is missing, the TRBD1 call by TCRdb cannot be tested. This CDR3 has 14 amino acids. Germline assignment: CDR1 LNHDA and CDR2 SQIVND (reference sequence). This CDR3 is CATKLRAGKDIQYF.

CDR3 amino acids: CASSLGQGGYEQYF. V and J are TRBV5-5 and TRBJ2-7; the TCRdb call, TRBD1, lacks DNA for checking. This CDR3 region has 14 residues. Germline CDR1 is SGHKS and CDR2 is YYEKEE (reference sequence).

The chain is built from TRBV10-2 and TRBJ1-3. The germline CDR1 and CDR2 sequences are WSHSY and SAAADI. CDR3 length equals 16 residues. CDR3 sequence reads: CASSEGRASSGNTIYF.